The 5 T cell receptor beta chains below all came from one sample that was sequenced in a study of lymphopenia after photon versus proton radiotherapy. Only in-frame clones appear in the TCRdb table, and some are missing; sequencing was by immunoSEQ multiplex PCR. The top ten clones hold more than 15% of a sample with tens of thousands of clones, 92% of them seen once. The sequenced sample was peripheral blood, obtained from a patient treated with photon-based radiotherapy. These receptors all stem from a woman aged 40-49 years with cholangiocarcinoma.

Regarding this clone: This sample includes further DNA sequences coding for the same CDR3. The chain carries TRBV9 and TRBJ1-2, with D possibly matching TRBD1 (5 bases). The CDR3 runs 13 residues. Per germline, CDR1 SGDLS and CDR2 YYNGEE. V lost 0 bases to trimming and J lost 3 bases, with 6 bases between them. The CDR3 bases are TGTGCCAGCAGCGTAGGAGGGGACTATGGCTACACCTTC. Translating gives CASSVGGDYGYTF. Based on the CDR3 plus reference TRBV9 and TRBJ1-2, the full variable domain is DSGVTQTPKHLITATGQRVTLRCSPRSGDLSVYWYQQSLDQGLQFLIQYYNGEERAKGNILERFSAQQFPDLHSELNLSSLELGDSALYFCASSVGGDYGYTFGSGTRLTVV.

The gene calls are TRBV21-1 and TRBJ1-2; the table gives TRBD1 as D, unverified against the DNA. TRBV21-1 is reported as a pseudogene. This CDR3 is 17 amino acids long. The CDR3 reads CASSERQQGARVCGYTF. The CDR3 nucleotides are TGTGCCAGCAGCGAGCGACAACAGGGGGCGCGAGTTTGTGGCTACACCTTC.

A note on this clone: As the CDR3 is not closed by the conserved phenylalanine or tryptophan, this likely results from a read error. The chain carries TRBV2 and TRBJ1-2; maybe TRBD1 (5 bases). The V gene lost 6 bases and the J gene lost 4 bases, with 15 bases spanning the gap. CDR1 SNHLY and CDR2 FYNNEI come from the germline V gene. The CDR3 consists of 14 residues. The CDR3 region has the DNA TGTGCCAGCAGCCGACACACCGACAGCTATGGCTACACCCTC. This gives the protein CASSRHTDSYGYTL.

The chain employs TRBV27 and TRBJ2-1, with TRBD2 matching 11 bases. The CDR3 has 14 residues. V lost 7 bases to trimming and J lost 9 bases; unmatched junction nucleotides: 8. The V gene's germline CDR1 is MNHEY and CDR2 SMNVEV (reference sequence). CDR3: CASNVAGGSSEQFF. The CDR3 nucleotides are TGTGCCAGCAACGTAGCGGGAGGGTCTAGTGAGCAGTTCTTC.

The chain recombines TRBV4-1 with TRBJ2-5, with TRBD2 matching over 7 bases. J lost 2 bases, V lost 2 bases, and 14 bases had no gene match. CDR3 length equals 18 residues. Germline V gene data show CDR1 as MGHRA and CDR2 as YSYEKL. The CDR3 DNA is TGCGCCAGCAGCCAAATTAGAGTTAAGCGGGAAGGGCAAGAGACCCAGTACTTC. Translating gives CASSQIRVKREGQETQYF.